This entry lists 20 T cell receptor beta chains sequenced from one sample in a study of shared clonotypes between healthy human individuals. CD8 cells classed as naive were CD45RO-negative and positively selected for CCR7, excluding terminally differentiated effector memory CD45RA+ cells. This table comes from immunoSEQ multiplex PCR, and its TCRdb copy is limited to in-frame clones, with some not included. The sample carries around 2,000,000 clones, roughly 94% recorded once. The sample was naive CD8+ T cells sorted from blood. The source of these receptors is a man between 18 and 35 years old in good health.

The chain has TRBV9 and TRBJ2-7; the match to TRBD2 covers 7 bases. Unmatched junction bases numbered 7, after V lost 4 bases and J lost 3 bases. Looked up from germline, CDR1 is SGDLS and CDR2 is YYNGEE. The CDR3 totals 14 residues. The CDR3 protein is CASSLGGGGYEQYF. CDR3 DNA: TGTGCCAGCAGCCTTGGCGGGGGAGGCTACGAGCAGTACTTC.

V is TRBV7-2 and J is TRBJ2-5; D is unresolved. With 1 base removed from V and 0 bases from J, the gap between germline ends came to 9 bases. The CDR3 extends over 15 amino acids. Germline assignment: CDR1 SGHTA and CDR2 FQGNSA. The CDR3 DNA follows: TGTGCCAGCAGCTTAGTGACGGCGTACCAAGAGACCCAGTACTTC. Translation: CASSLVTAYQETQYF.

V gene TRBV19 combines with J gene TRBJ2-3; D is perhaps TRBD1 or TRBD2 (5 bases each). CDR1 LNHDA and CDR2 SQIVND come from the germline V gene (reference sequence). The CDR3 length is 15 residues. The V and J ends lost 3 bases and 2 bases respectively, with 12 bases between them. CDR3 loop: CASSITGTTTDTQYF. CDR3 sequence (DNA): TGTGCCAGTAGTATCACCGGGACCACCACAGATACGCAGTATTTT.

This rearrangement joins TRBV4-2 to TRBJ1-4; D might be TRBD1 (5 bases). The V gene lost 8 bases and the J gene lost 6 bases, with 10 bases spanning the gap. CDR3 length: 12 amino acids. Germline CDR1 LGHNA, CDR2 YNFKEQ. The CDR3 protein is CASGTWDEKLFF. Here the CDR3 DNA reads TGTGCCAGCGGGACGTGGGATGAAAAACTGTTTTTT.

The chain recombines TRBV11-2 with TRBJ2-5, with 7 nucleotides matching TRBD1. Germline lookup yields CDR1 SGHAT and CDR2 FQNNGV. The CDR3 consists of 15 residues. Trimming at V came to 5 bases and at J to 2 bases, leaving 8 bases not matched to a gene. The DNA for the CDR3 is TGTGCCAGCAGCCCAGGGGGTTTGGGACAAGAGACCCAGTACTTC. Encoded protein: CASSPGGLGQETQYF.

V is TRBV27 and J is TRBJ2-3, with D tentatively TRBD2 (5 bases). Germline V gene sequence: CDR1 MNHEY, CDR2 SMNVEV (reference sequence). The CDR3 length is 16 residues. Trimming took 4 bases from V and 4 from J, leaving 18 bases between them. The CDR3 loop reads CASSSTTILPADTQYF. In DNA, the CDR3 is TGTGCCAGCAGTTCGACTACCATCCTCCCGGCAGATACGCAGTATTTT.

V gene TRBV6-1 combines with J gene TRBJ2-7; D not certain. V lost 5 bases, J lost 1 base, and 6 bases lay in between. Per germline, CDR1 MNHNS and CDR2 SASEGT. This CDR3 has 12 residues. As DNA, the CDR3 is TGTGCCAGCAGTAAGGGATCCTACGAGCAGTACTTC. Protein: CASSKGSYEQYF.

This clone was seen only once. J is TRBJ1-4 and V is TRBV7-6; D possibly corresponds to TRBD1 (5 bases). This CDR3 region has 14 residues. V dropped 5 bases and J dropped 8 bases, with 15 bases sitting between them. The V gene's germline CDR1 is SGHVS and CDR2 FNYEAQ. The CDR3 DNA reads TGTGCCAGCAGCGCAGCAGGGTTTACGGAAAAACTGTTTTTT. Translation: CASSAAGFTEKLFF.

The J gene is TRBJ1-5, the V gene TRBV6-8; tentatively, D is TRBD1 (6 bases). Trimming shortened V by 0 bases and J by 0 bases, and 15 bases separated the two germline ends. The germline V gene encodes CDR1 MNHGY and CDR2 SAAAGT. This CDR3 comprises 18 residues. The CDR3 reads CASSYSRRGPYSNQPQHF. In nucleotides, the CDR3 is TGTGCCAGCAGTTACTCGAGACGGGGGCCGTATAGCAATCAGCCCCAGCATTTT.

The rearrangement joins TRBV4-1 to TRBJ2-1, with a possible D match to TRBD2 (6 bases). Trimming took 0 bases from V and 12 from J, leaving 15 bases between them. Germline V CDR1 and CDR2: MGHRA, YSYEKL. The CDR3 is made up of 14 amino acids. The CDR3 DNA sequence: TGCGCCAGCAGCCAAGATGGTCGGGGGAGGTCGCAGTTCTTC. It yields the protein CASSQDGRGRSQFF.

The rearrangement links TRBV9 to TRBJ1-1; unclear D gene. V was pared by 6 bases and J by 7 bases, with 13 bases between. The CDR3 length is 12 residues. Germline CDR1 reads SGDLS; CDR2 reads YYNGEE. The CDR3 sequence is CASNTIGGEAFF. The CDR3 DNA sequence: TGTGCCAGCAACACTATCGGAGGTGAAGCTTTCTTT.

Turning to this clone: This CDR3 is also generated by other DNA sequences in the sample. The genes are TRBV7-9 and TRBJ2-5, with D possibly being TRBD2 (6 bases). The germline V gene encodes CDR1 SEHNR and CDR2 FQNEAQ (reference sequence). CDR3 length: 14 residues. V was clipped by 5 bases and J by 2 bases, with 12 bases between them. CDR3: CASSLGTAQETQYF. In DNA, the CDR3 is TGTGCCAGCAGCCTAGGGACTGCGCAAGAGACCCAGTACTTC.

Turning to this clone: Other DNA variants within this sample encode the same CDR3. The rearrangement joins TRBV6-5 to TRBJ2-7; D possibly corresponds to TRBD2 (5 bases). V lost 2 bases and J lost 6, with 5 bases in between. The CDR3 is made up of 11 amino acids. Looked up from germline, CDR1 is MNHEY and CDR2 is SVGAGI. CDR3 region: CASSYGSEQYF. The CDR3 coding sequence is TGTGCCAGCAGTTACGGGAGCGAGCAGTACTTC.

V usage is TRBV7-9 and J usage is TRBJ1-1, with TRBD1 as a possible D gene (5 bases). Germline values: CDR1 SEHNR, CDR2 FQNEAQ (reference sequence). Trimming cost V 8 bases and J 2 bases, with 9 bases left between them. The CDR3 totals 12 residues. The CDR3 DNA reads TGTGCCAGCGCCAGGGACAACACTGAAGCTTTCTTT. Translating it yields CASARDNTEAFF.

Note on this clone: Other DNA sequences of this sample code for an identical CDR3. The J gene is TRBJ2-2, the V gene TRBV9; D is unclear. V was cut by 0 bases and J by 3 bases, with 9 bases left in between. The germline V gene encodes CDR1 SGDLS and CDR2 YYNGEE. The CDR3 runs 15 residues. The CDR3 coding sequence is TGTGCCAGCAGCGTAGCCGGCGGAGACACCGGGGAGCTGTTTTTT. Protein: CASSVAGGDTGELFF.

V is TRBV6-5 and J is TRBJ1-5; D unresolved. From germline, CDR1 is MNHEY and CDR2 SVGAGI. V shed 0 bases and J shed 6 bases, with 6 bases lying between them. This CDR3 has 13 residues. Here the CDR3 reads CASSYSRFQPQHF. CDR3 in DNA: TGTGCCAGCAGTTACTCGAGGTTTCAGCCCCAGCATTTT.

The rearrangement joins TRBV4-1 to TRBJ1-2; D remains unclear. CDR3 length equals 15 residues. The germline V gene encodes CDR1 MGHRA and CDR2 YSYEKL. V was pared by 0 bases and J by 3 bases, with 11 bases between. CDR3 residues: CASSQDGVLDYGYTF. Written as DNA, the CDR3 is TGCGCCAGCAGCCAAGACGGCGTTTTGGACTATGGCTACACCTTC.

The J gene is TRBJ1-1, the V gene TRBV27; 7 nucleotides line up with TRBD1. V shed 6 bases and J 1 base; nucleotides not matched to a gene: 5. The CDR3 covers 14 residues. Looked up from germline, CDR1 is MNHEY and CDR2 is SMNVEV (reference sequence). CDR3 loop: CASSTTGTNTEAFF. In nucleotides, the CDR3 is TGTGCCAGCAGCACGACAGGGACGAACACTGAAGCTTTCTTT.

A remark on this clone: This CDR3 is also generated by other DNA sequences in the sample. The CDR3 nucleotides read TGTGCCAGTAGTATAACTGCGGGGATCTCCTACGAGCAGTACTTC. Protein product: CASSITAGISYEQYF. V is TRBV19 and J is TRBJ2-7, with D possibly matching TRBD2 (6 bases). This CDR3 is 15 amino acids long. The germline V gene has CDR1 LNHDA and CDR2 SQIVND (reference sequence). Trimming pared 2 bases from V and 0 bases from J, leaving 11 bases between.

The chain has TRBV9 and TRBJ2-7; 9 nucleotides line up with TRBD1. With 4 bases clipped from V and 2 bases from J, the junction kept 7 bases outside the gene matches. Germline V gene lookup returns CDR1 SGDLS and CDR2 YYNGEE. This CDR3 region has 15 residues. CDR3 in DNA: TGTGCCAGCAGCCTTGCCGGGACAGGGACCTACGAGCAGTACTTC. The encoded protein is CASSLAGTGTYEQYF.